The 10 T cell receptor beta chains below come from one sample, sequenced in a study of CD8 T cells in ankylosing spondylitis. Each CDR3 protein is one row after TCRdb ran MiXCR on the 5' RACE reads. This table holds about 220,000 distinct CDR3 sequences, more than 25% found once. Sequenced input: blood, either unsorted or a sorted T cell fraction (not recorded which). The receptors were gathered from a male donor with ankylosing spondylitis or in good health (not recorded which).

There are many counts of this clonotype. The V call is TRBV5-1, the J call TRBJ2-7; the match to TRBD2 covers 7 bases. J gave up 6 bases and V 0 bases, and 6 bases lay outside the gene matches. The germline gives CDR1 SGHRS, CDR2 YFSETQ. The CDR3 totals 14 residues. The CDR3: CASSLEASGLEQYF. As DNA, the CDR3 is TGCGCCAGCAGCTTGGAGGCTAGCGGTCTCGAGCAGTACTTC. The full variable domain, in which reference TRBV5-1 and TRBJ2-7 provide the parts outside the CDR3, is KAGVTQTPRYLIKTRGQQVTLSCSPISGHRSVSWYQQTPGQGLQFLFEYFSETQRNKGNFPGRFSGRQFSNSRSEMNVSTLELGDSALYLCASSLEASGLEQYFGPGTRLTVT.

The chain recombines TRBV6-1 with TRBJ2-7, with D possibly being TRBD2 (7 bases). CDR1 is MNHNS, CDR2 SASEGT, per germline. CDR3 size: 14 residues. The V end was cut by 5 bases, the J end by 2 bases, with 13 bases between. In DNA, the CDR3 is TGTGCCAGCAGTCGACGGGGGGCCACCTACGAGCAGTACTTC. Protein sequence: CASSRRGATYEQYF.

Many counts were recorded for this clonotype. One end of the junction varies from germline; a read error may be responsible. The chain is built from TRBV12-3 or TRBV12-4 and TRBJ1-1; TRBD1 aligns across 9 bases. The CDR3 extends over 14 amino acids. CDR3 sequence: CASSLTGGDTEAFF. CDR3 in DNA: TGCGCCAGCAGCTTGACAGGGGGTGACACTGAAGCTTTCTTT.

The chain uses TRBV10-3 and TRBJ1-2; 9 nucleotides line up with TRBD1. This CDR3 is 13 amino acids long. Germline V CDR1 and CDR2: ENHRY, SYGVKD. V lost 8 bases to trimming and J lost 4 bases; unmatched junction nucleotides: 5. DNA of the CDR3: TGTGCCATCGGCGACAGGGGGATCTATGGCTACACCTTC. Protein product: CAIGDRGIYGYTF.

The chain joins TRBV20-1 to TRBJ2-5; maybe TRBD2 (6 bases). Germline CDR1 reads DFQATT; CDR2 reads SNEGSKA (reference sequence). The CDR3 totals 14 residues. V was cut by 3 bases and J by 0 bases, with 11 bases left in between. The CDR3 is CSASVSGHQETQYF. The CDR3 DNA reads TGCAGTGCTAGTGTTAGCGGCCACCAAGAGACCCAGTACTTC.

This clonotype was recorded at least ten times. This sequence joins TRBV29-1 and TRBJ1-1; the D gene is possibly TRBD1 (6 bases). This CDR3 comprises 13 residues. Trimming shortened V by 6 bases and J by 1 base, and 12 bases separated the two germline ends. Germline V gene data show CDR1 as SQVTM and CDR2 as ANQGSEA. The CDR3 spells CSVQGGWNTEAFF. In DNA, the CDR3 is TGCAGCGTACAGGGAGGATGGAACACTGAAGCTTTCTTT. The entire variable domain, with the rest obtained from reference TRBV29-1 and TRBJ1-1, is as follows: SAVISQKPSRDICQRGTSLTIQCQVDSQVTMMFWYRQQPGQSLTLIATANQGSEATYESGFVIDKFPISRPNLTFSTLTVSNMSPEDSSIYLCSVQGGWNTEAFFGQGTRLTVV.

This clonotype came up many times. The V call is TRBV29-1, the J call TRBJ2-7, with D tentatively TRBD2 (5 bases). This CDR3 is built from 15 residues. CDR1 is SQVTM, CDR2 ANQGSEA, per germline. V was shortened by 4 bases and J by 3 bases, with 19 bases between the two germline ends. The CDR3 coding sequence is TGCAGCGTTGTTGAGGGAACCACTCACCTCTACGAGCAGTACTTC. Amino acids: CSVVEGTTHLYEQYF.

The chain is built from TRBV5-1 and TRBJ2-1; D is uncertain. Germline V lookup: CDR1 SGHRS, CDR2 YFSETQ. Trimming shortened V by 0 bases and J by 7 bases, and 8 bases separated the two germline ends. This CDR3 region has 13 residues. CDR3 protein: CASSLDVGNEQFF. The CDR3, as DNA: TGCGCCAGCAGCTTGGATGTGGGGAATGAGCAGTTCTTC.

The genes are TRBV29-1 and TRBJ2-5; D is possibly TRBD1 or TRBD2 (5 bases each). Per the germline V gene, CDR1 is SQVTM and CDR2 is ANQGSEA. V lost 3 bases and J 5 bases, leaving 13 bases between the germline ends. The CDR3 is 13 amino acids. The DNA of the CDR3 is TGCAGCGTTGAGCAGGGCGGGTCTGAGACCCAGTACTTC. This codes for CSVEQGGSETQYF.

This clonotype has more than one count but fewer than ten. The J gene is TRBJ2-7, the V gene TRBV20-1, with a possible D match to TRBD1 (5 bases). The germline CDR1 and CDR2 sequences are DFQATT and SNEGSKA (reference sequence). V lost 0 bases and J 2 bases, leaving 14 bases between the germline ends. The CDR3 length is 15 residues. CDR3: CSARDRRRGTYEQYF. The CDR3 DNA reads TGCAGTGCTAGAGATCGACGAAGGGGAACCTACGAGCAGTACTTC.